The 21 T cell receptor beta chains reported below all come from one sample, sequenced in a study. TCRdb recomputed calls from the 5' RACE reads with MiXCR, one row per CDR3 protein. The repertoire has some 64,000 distinct CDR3 sequences, approximately 23% of them found once; the top ten carry 2.9%. Sequencing was performed on memory CD4+ T cells sorted from a lymph node. Regarding subset: memory CD4+ T cells, CD4+CD45RO+CD25-. These receptors all stem from a female donor with breast cancer.

The chain employs TRBV24-1 and TRBJ1-4; D is unresolved. Looked up from germline, CDR1 is KGHDR and CDR2 is SFDVKD. Trimming left V 6 bases short and J 7 bases short, with 5 bases between. CDR3 size: 11 residues. Here the CDR3 reads CATSIGEKLFF. The CDR3 DNA follows: TGTGCCACCAGTATTGGTGAAAAACTGTTTTTT.

This clonotype was observed many times. The DNA of the CDR3 is TGTGCCAGCAGTTGGGACAGGGAAGCTTTCTTT. Residues: CASSWDREAFF. This chain joins TRBV6-6 and TRBJ1-1; 8 nucleotides line up with TRBD1. The V gene's germline CDR1 is MNHNY and CDR2 SVGAGI (reference sequence). V lost 4 bases and J lost 8; bases outside the gene matches: 0. This CDR3 has 11 residues.

Turning to this clonotype: The junction and the germline gene differ at one end; a read error may be behind it. The V and J genes are TRBV6-1 and TRBJ2-3; 7 bases line up with TRBD2. The germline gives CDR1 MNHNS, CDR2 SASEGT. CDR3 length equals 13 residues. The CDR3 loop is CASGLGRADTQYF. Here the CDR3 DNA reads TGTGCCAGCGGTCTAGGGAGGGCAGATACGCAGTACTTT.

The chain recombines TRBV6-1 with TRBJ2-3; 8 nucleotides agree with TRBD2. Trimming took 6 bases from V and 0 from J; bases not matched to a gene: 2. Per germline, CDR1 MNHNS and CDR2 SASEGT. The CDR3 has 14 amino acids. DNA of the CDR3: TGTGCCAGCAGGACTAGCGCGAGCACAGATACGCAGTATTTT. Amino acid sequence: CASRTSASTDTQYF.

The chain couples TRBV6-1 to TRBJ2-3; 8 bases agree with TRBD2. The germline V gene has CDR1 MNHNS and CDR2 SASEGT. This CDR3 region has 18 residues. With 1 base clipped from V and 2 bases from J, the junction kept 11 bases outside the gene matches. The CDR3 DNA reads TGTGCCAGCAGTGAAGGAAAATATAGCGGGGCTCACACAGATACGCAGTATTTT. Protein sequence: CASSEGKYSGAHTDTQYF.

In the case of this clonotype: A read error may account for a junction end that differs from germline. The V call is TRBV6-6, the J call TRBJ2-7; D unclear. Germline CDR1 reads MNHNY; CDR2 reads SVGAGI (reference sequence). The CDR3 loop spans 11 amino acids. The CDR3 is CASSPNWVQYF. CDR3 coding DNA: TGTGCTAGCAGTCCAAATTGGGTGCAGTACTTC.

The chain links TRBV7-6 to TRBJ2-3; TRBD2 matches at 15 bases. The germline CDR1 and CDR2 sequences are SGHVS and FNYEAQ. The CDR3 has 19 amino acids. V lost 3 bases, J lost 0 bases, and 7 bases stayed unmatched. The DNA of the CDR3 is TGTGCCAGCAGCTTCCGACCTGGACTAGCGGGGGGGAGCACAGATACGCAGTATTTT. It encodes CASSFRPGLAGGSTDTQYF.

This clonotype was observed at least ten times. This chain uses TRBV12-3 or TRBV12-4 with TRBJ2-3; 8 bases are a match to TRBD2. V was pared by 6 bases and J by 3 bases, with 8 bases of the junction left unmatched. The CDR3 totals 15 residues. The CDR3 loop is CASSPGGTRTDTQYF. CDR3 bases: TGTGCCAGCAGCCCGGGGGGGACCAGAACAGATACGCAGTATTTT.

This sequence joins TRBV6-6 and TRBJ1-1; D remains ambiguous. The length of the CDR3 is 12 residues. Trimming cost V 2 bases and J 3 bases, with 4 bases left between them. Per the germline V gene, CDR1 is MNHNY and CDR2 is SVGAGI (reference sequence). The DNA for the CDR3 is TGTGCCAGCAGTTACCGGGACACTGAAGCTTTCTTT. Its protein product is CASSYRDTEAFF.

This clonotype was recorded many times. This chain connects TRBV5-5 to TRBJ2-1; 12 bases line up with TRBD2. Germline-derived CDR1 and CDR2 are SGHKS and YYEKEE (reference sequence). V shed 1 base, J shed 8 bases, and the junction held 7 bases outside the gene matches. The CDR3 covers 16 residues. CDR3 region: CASSLKTSGSWYEQFF. The CDR3 DNA reads as TGTGCCAGCAGCTTGAAGACTAGCGGGAGTTGGTATGAGCAGTTCTTC. Based on the CDR3 plus reference TRBV5-5 and TRBJ2-1, the full variable domain is DAGVTQSPTHLIKTRGQQVTLRCSPISGHKSVSWYQQVLGQGPQFIFQYYEKEERGRGNFPDRFSARQFPNYSSELNVNALLLGDSALYLCASSLKTSGSWYEQFFGPGTRLTVL.

This clonotype occurred a few times. Relative to the germline gene, one junction end is altered; a read error may explain this. CDR3 sequence reads: CASSRVVGAQETRYF. DNA of the CDR3: TGTGCCAGCAGTCGAGTAGTCGGGGCCCAAGAGACCCGGTACTTC. J is TRBJ2-5 and V is TRBV27, with D possibly called TRBD1 or TRBD2 (5 bases each). This CDR3 contains 15 residues. CDR1 MNHEY and CDR2 SMNVEV come from the germline V gene (reference sequence).

This chain connects TRBV5-1 to TRBJ2-1; no clear D gene. The CDR3 has 14 residues. V lost 0 bases and J 2 bases, leaving 6 bases between the germline ends. From germline, CDR1 is SGHRS and CDR2 YFSETQ. The CDR3 protein is CASSLATTYNEQFF. The CDR3 bases are TGCGCCAGCAGCTTGGCTACAACCTACAATGAGCAGTTCTTC. Based on the CDR3 plus reference TRBV5-1 and TRBJ2-1, the full variable domain is KAGVTQTPRYLIKTRGQQVTLSCSPISGHRSVSWYQQTPGQGLQFLFEYFSETQRNKGNFPGRFSGRQFSNSRSEMNVSTLELGDSALYLCASSLATTYNEQFFGPGTRLTVL.

V and J are TRBV2 and TRBJ1-5; maybe TRBD1 (6 bases). CDR1 SNHLY and CDR2 FYNNEI come from the germline V gene. Trimming removed 6 bases at V and 7 bases at J, with 16 bases between. The CDR3 consists of 14 residues. The CDR3 loop is CASRSYQGNQPQHF. DNA of the CDR3: TGTGCCAGCAGATCATATCAGGGGAACCAGCCCCAGCATTTT.

This clonotype was recorded many times. The chain employs TRBV6-2 or TRBV6-3 and TRBJ2-3, with TRBD2 identical over 8 bases. CDR3 size: 16 residues. Germline CDR1 is MNHEY and CDR2 is SVGEGT. V lost 4 bases and J lost 1; bases outside the gene matches: 7. The CDR3 protein is CASSSVAREGTDTQYF. The CDR3 bases are TGTGCCAGCAGTTCCGTCGCGCGGGAGGGCACAGATACGCAGTATTTT.

Points on this clonotype: This is likely a read error, given that the CDR3 carries no conserved phenylalanine or tryptophan at its end. The rearrangement links TRBV5-1 to TRBJ1-2; unclear D gene. V was cut by 4 bases and J by 8 bases, with 18 bases left in between. This CDR3 is 14 amino acids long. Germline CDR1 and CDR2: SGHRS and YFSETQ. As DNA, the CDR3 is TGCGCCAGCAGCCCTTCACGACGGGAAGGAGGCTACACCATC. Amino acids: CASSPSRREGGYTI.

This clonotype occurred a few times. The chain couples TRBV28 to TRBJ2-3; D unclear. Looked up from germline, CDR1 is MDHEN and CDR2 is SYDVKM. CDR3 size: 12 residues. V lost 7 bases to trimming and J lost 6 bases, with 11 bases between them. CDR3 DNA sequence: TGTGCCAGCAAACTTCAAAGGGATACGCAGTATTTT. Protein sequence: CASKLQRDTQYF.

This chain links TRBV7-8 with TRBJ2-7, with 12 bases matching TRBD2. Losses at the gene ends were 6 bases for V and 6 bases for J; bases not matched to a gene: 6. Germline V gene data show CDR1 as SGHVS and CDR2 as FQNEAQ. The CDR3 has 14 residues. This chain's CDR3 is CASRLAGGGGEQYF. The CDR3 DNA follows: TGTGCCAGCAGACTAGCGGGAGGAGGAGGCGAGCAGTACTTC.

The chain links TRBV6-5 to TRBJ1-6, with TRBD1 matching over 10 bases. The CDR3 covers 15 residues. V was pared by 6 bases and J by 11 bases, with 10 bases of the junction left unmatched. Per the germline V gene, CDR1 is MNHEY and CDR2 is SVGAGI. CDR3 DNA: TGTGCCAGCAGCACACAAGGACAGGGGGGACCACCCCTCCACTTT. It yields the protein CASSTQGQGGPPLHF.

The chain uses TRBV7-9 and TRBJ2-2; D is ambiguous. V was shortened by 0 bases and J by 2 bases, with 4 bases between the two germline ends. This CDR3 contains 14 residues. Germline V gene sequence: CDR1 SEHNR, CDR2 FQNEAQ (reference sequence). In DNA form, the CDR3 reads TGTGCCAGCAGCTTAGCTGATAACACCGGGGAGCTGTTTTTT. This sequence encodes CASSLADNTGELFF.

V and J are TRBV20-1 and TRBJ2-1, with 7 bases fitting TRBD2. The V and J ends lost 5 bases and 0 bases, in that order; junction bases with no gene match: 7. The germline CDR1 and CDR2 sequences are DFQATT and SNEGSKA (reference sequence). CDR3 length: 15 residues. The CDR3 region is CSAYDWGGSYNEQFF. CDR3 DNA: TGCAGTGCTTACGACTGGGGGGGCTCCTACAATGAGCAGTTCTTC.

The chain has TRBV9 and TRBJ1-1; D gene uncertain. CDR3 size: 13 residues. The germline CDR1 and CDR2 sequences are SGDLS and YYNGEE. Deletions cut 2 bases from V and 7 bases from J, with 12 bases between. The CDR3 reads CASSVGGEFEAFF. The DNA for the CDR3 is TGTGCCAGCAGCGTCGGCGGAGAGTTTGAAGCTTTCTTT.